This T cell receptor (beta chain) was captured in a study of T-cell reconstitution after alpha-beta-depleted transplantation in children. Preparation of the TCRbeta library involved a method that used unique molecular identifiers. TCRdb ran MiXCR on the PCR reads and lists one entry per CDR3 protein. The top ten clones hold around 2.4% of a sample with roughly 500,000 distinct CDR3 sequences, approximately 32% of them seen once. Germline V gene data show CDR1 as KGHSH and CDR2 as LQKENI. Trimming pared 2 bases from V and 5 bases from J, leaving 10 bases between. This CDR3 has 14 amino acids. The chain joins TRBV18 to TRBJ2-1; D remains unclear. Specimen: PBMCs from the stem cell graft donor, collected from the stem cell graft. The sequence derives from a human donor who donated a stem cell graft to a child with aplastic anemia. The CDR3 region has the DNA TGTGCCAGCTCACCAGGGATTCCCAACAATGAGCAGTTCTTC. Translating gives CASSPGIPNNEQFF.